The 12 T cell receptor beta chains given below trace back to one sample, sequenced in a study of CD8 T cells in Susac syndrome. The authors reverse transcribed about 0.5 to 1 ug RNA with random hexamers. TCRdb re-analysed the immunoSEQ multiplex PCR reads in MiXCR, keeping a single row per CDR3 protein. The repertoire holds a few hundred thousand distinct CDR3 sequences, with more than 70% as singletons. Material: CD8+ T cells from PBMCs. The receptors were gathered from a human donor with multiple sclerosis.

This chain links TRBV5-6 with TRBJ2-7; D might be TRBD1 (6 bases). Germline V gives CDR1 SGHDT, CDR2 YYEEEE. Trimming cost V 0 bases and J 7 bases, with 11 bases left between them. This CDR3 comprises 13 residues. This chain's CDR3 is CASSLAQGKEQYF. The CDR3 DNA reads TGTGCCAGCAGCTTGGCGCAGGGGAAAGAGCAGTACTTC.

A remark on this clonotype: The junction departs from germline at one end; a sequencing error may be responsible. The chain is built from TRBV5-1 and TRBJ2-2, with 8 bases matching TRBD1. The CDR3 contains 17 residues. The germline CDR1 and CDR2 sequences are SGHRS and YFSETQ. The CDR3 DNA sequence: TGCGCCAACAGCTTACCCGAGGACAGGGAAGAGGCCGGGGAGCTGTTTTTT. As protein: CANSLPEDREEAGELFF.

This clonotype was counted once. The chain couples TRBV28 to TRBJ1-1; the D gene is possibly TRBD1 (6 bases). The CDR3 consists of 15 residues. V lost 1 base and J 2 bases, leaving 11 bases between the germline ends. Germline CDR1 MDHEN, CDR2 SYDVKM. CDR3 in DNA: TGTGCCAGCAGTTTATTTAAGGGGACAAACACTGAAGCTTTCTTT. This encodes CASSLFKGTNTEAFF.

The chain employs TRBV27 and TRBJ2-7, with TRBD1 as a possible D gene (6 bases). Germline V gene sequence: CDR1 MNHEY, CDR2 SMNVEV (reference sequence). The CDR3 consists of 17 residues. V dropped 0 bases and J dropped 6 bases, with 21 bases sitting between them. CDR3: CASSLSLPGTGIVEQYF. Written as DNA, the CDR3 is TGTGCCAGCAGTTTATCGCTGCCAGGAACAGGGATAGTCGAGCAGTACTTC.

The chain links TRBV4-1 to TRBJ1-6; D gene unclear. V lost 0 bases, J lost 11 bases, and 14 bases lay in between. Per the germline V gene, CDR1 is MGHRA and CDR2 is YSYEKL. The CDR3 has 15 amino acids. CDR3 DNA: TGCGCCAGCAGCCAAGATCATAACCTACTAACACCCCTCCACTTT. Its translation: CASSQDHNLLTPLHF.

The chain is built from TRBV12-3 or TRBV12-4 and TRBJ2-3, with TRBD2 matching over 12 bases. The CDR3 runs to 16 residues. V gave up 5 bases and J gave up 4 bases; unmatched junction bases: 7. The CDR3 is CASSGRTSGAADTQYF. The CDR3 coding sequence is TGTGCCAGCAGTGGGAGGACTAGCGGGGCCGCAGATACGCAGTATTTT.

Only one count was recorded for this clonotype. The rearrangement uses TRBV5-1 and TRBJ1-1; the D is unclear. The CDR3 is 15 residues long. Germline V gene data show CDR1 as SGHRS and CDR2 as YFSETQ. The V end lost 3 bases, the J end lost 0 bases, and 12 bases lay between the germline ends. For the CDR3, the DNA is TGCGCCAGCAGCTGGACTCATGGAATGAACACTGAAGCTTTCTTT. This sequence encodes CASSWTHGMNTEAFF.

On this clonotype itself: An end of the junction differs from the germline gene, which may be a read error. The chain combines TRBV19 with TRBJ2-6; D possibly corresponds to TRBD1 (5 bases). CDR3 length: 20 residues. Germline assignment: CDR1 LNHDA and CDR2 SQIVND (reference sequence). The CDR3 DNA sequence: TGTGCCAGTGGTATCAGTGAGCAGGGAAATTTTTACTCTGGGGCCAACGTCCTGACTTTC. The encoded protein is CASGISEQGNFYSGANVLTF. Based on the CDR3 plus reference TRBV19 and TRBJ2-6, the full variable domain is DGGITQSPKYLFRKEGQNVTLSCEQNLNHDAMYWYRQDPGQGLRLIYYSQIVNDFQKGDIAEGYSVSREKKESFPLTVTSAQKNPTAFYLCASGISEQGNFYSGANVLTFGAGSRLTVL.

The gene calls are TRBV10-1 and TRBJ2-5; TRBD2 might be the D (6 bases). V shed 4 bases and J shed 2 bases, with 17 bases lying between them. Per germline, CDR1 WNHNN and CDR2 SYGVQD (reference sequence). This CDR3 spans 16 amino acids. CDR3 DNA: TGCGCCAGCAGTGGCCATGACGGGGGTTCTCAAGAGACCCAGTACTTC. Translated: CASSGHDGGSQETQYF.

This chain connects TRBV29-1 to TRBJ2-2, with unresolved D. The germline V gene has CDR1 SQVTM and CDR2 ANQGSEA. The CDR3 covers 12 residues. CDR3 region: CSSTENTGELFF. The DNA for the CDR3 is TGCAGTAGTACAGAGAACACCGGGGAGCTGTTTTTT.

This chain links TRBV15 with TRBJ1-5; TRBD1 aligns across 8 bases. The CDR3 runs 15 residues. With 0 bases clipped from V and 7 bases from J, the junction kept 5 bases outside the gene matches. Germline CDR1 is LNHNV and CDR2 is YYDKDF (reference sequence). CDR3 sequence reads: CATSRDRGLSQPQHF. The CDR3 DNA sequence: TGTGCCACCAGCAGAGACAGGGGGCTCAGCCAGCCCCAGCATTTT.

The chain carries TRBV13 and TRBJ1-2; perhaps TRBD1 as D (5 bases). Germline V CDR1 and CDR2: PRHDT, FYEKMQ (reference sequence). V was cut by 5 bases and J by 4 bases, with 17 bases left in between. The CDR3 contains 15 residues. Here the CDR3 reads CASSLRPTAIYGYTF. DNA for the CDR3: TGTGCCAGCAGCCTCCGCCCGACAGCCATCTATGGCTACACCTTC. Full variable domain (missing parts from reference TRBV13 and TRBJ1-2): AAGVIQSPRHLIKEKRETATLKCYPIPRHDTVYWYQQGPGQDPQFLISFYEKMQSDKGSIPDRFSAQQFSDYHSELNMSSLELGDSALYFCASSLRPTAIYGYTFGSGTRLTVV.